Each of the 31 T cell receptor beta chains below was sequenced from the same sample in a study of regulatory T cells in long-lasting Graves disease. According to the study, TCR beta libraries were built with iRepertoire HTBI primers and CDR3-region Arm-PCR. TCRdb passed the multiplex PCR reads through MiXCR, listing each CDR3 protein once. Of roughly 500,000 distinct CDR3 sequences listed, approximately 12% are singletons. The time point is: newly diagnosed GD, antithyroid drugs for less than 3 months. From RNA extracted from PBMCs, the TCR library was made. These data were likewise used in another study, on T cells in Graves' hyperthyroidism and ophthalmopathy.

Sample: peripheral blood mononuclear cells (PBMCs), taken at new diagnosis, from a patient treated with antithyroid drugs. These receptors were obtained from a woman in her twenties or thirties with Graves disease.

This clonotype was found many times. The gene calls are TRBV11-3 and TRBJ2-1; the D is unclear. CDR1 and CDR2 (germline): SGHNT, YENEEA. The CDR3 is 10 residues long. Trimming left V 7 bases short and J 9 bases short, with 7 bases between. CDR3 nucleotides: TGTGCCAGCAAGGGTGGTGAGCAGTTCTTC. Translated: CASKGGEQFF.

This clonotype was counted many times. The CDR3 DNA reads TGTGCCAGCAGCGCGGACAGGGGGGGGAAGGTCACTGAAGCTTTCTTT. Its translation: CASSADRGGKVTEAFF. V and J are TRBV9 and TRBJ1-1; TRBD1 matches at 10 bases. CDR3 length: 16 amino acids. J lost 4 bases, V lost 3 bases, and 9 bases had no gene match. CDR1 is SGDLS, CDR2 YYNGEE, per germline.

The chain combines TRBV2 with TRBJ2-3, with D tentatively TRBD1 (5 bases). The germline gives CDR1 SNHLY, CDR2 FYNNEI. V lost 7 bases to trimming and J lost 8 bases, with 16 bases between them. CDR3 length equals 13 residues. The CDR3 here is CASIVATGSTQYF. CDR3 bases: TGTGCCAGCATTGTCGCCACAGGATCTACGCAGTATTTT.

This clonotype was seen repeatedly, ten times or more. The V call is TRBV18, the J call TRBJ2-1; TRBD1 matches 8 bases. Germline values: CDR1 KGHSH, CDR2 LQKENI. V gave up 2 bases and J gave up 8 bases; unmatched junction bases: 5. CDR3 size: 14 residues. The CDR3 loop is CASSPGQGADEQFF. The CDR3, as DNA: TGTGCCAGCTCACCAGGCCAGGGGGCCGATGAGCAGTTCTTC.

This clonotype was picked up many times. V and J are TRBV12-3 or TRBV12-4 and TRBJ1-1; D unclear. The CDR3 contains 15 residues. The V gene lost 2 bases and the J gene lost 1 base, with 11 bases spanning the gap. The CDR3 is CASSLTSTRNTEAFF. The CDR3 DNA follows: TGTGCCAGCAGTTTAACGAGCACACGGAACACTGAAGCTTTCTTT.

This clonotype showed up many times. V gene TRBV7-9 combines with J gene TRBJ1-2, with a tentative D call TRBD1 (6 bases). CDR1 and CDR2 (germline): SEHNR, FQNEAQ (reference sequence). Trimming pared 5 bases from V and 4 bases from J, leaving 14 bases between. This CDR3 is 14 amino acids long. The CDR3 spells CASSRGEETYGYTF. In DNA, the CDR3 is TGTGCCAGCAGCAGGGGGGAGGAGACCTATGGCTACACCTTC.

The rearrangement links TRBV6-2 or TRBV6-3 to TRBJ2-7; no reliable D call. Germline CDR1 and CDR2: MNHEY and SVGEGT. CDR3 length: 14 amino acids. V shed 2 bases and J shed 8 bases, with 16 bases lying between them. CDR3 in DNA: TGTGCCAGCAGTTACAATGGGCTGGCAGGAAAGCAGTACTTC. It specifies CASSYNGLAGKQYF.

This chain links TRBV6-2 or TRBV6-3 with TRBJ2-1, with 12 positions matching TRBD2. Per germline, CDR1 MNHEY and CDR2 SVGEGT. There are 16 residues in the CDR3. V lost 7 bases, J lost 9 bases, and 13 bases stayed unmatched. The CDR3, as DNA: TGTGCCAGCATGAACTCGACTAGCGGGAGACATGGTGAGCAGTTCTTC. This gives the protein CASMNSTSGRHGEQFF.

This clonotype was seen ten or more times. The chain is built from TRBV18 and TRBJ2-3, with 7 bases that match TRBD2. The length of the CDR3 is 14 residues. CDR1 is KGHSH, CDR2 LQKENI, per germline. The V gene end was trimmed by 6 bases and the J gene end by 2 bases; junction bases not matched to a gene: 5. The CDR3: CASSSGTATDTQYF. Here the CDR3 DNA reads TGTGCCAGCTCGAGCGGGACCGCCACAGATACGCAGTATTTT.

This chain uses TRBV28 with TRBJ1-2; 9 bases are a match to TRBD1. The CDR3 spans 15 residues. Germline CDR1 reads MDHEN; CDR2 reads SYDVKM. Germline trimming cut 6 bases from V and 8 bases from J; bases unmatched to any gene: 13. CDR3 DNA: TGTGCCAGCAGACTCCCGGGACAGGGATCCCAGGGCTACACCTTC. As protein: CASRLPGQGSQGYTF.

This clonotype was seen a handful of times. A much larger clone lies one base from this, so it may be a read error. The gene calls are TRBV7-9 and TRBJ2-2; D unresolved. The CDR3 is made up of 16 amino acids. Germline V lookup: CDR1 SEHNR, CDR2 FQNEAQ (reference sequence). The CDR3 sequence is CANSPLYEDNPGELFF. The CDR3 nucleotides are TGTGCCAACAGCCCATTGTACGAGGATAACCCCGGGGAGCTGTTTTTT.

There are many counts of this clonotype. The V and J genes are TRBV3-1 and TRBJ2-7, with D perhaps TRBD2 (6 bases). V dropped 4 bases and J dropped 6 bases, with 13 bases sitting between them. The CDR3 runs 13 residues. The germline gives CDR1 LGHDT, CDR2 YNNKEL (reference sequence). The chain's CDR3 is CASSPPRRGEQYF. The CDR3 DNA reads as TGTGCCAGCAGCCCCCCCAGGAGGGGCGAGCAGTACTTC.

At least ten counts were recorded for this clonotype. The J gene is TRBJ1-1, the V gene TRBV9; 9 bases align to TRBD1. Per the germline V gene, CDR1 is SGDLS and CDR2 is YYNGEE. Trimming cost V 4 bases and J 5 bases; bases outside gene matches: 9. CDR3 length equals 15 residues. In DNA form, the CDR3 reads TGTGCCAGCAGCCAGACCTCCGGGACAGGGACTGAAGCTTTCTTT. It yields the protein CASSQTSGTGTEAFF.

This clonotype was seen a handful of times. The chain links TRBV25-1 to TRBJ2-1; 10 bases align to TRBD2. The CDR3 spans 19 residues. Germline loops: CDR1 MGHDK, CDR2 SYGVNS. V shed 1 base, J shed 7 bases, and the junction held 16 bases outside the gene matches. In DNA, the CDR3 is TGTGCCAGCAGTGAATGGTATATAGCGGGAGGTGGGGATAGGAATGAGCAGTTCTTC. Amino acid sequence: CASSEWYIAGGGDRNEQFF.

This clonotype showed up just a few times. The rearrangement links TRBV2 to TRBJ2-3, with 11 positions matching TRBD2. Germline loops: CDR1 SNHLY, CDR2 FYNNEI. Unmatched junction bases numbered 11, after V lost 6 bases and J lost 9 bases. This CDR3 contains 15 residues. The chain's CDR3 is CASSRTSGGATTQYF. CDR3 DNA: TGTGCCAGCAGCCGAACTAGCGGGGGTGCGACCACGCAGTATTTT.

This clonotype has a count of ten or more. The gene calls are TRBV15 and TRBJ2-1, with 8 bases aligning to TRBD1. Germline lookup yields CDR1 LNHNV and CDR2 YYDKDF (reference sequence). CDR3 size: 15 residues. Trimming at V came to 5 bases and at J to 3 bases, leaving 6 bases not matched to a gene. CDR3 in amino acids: CATSPSGTGYNEQFF. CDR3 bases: TGTGCCACCAGCCCTTCCGGGACAGGCTACAATGAGCAGTTCTTC.

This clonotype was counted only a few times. The chain's CDR3 is CASSLGRGPNEKLFF. DNA for the CDR3: TGCGCCAGCAGCTTGGGTAGGGGGCCTAATGAAAAACTGTTTTTT. V gene TRBV5-1 combines with J gene TRBJ1-4; 7 bases are a match to TRBD1. This CDR3 has 15 residues. The germline V gene has CDR1 SGHRS and CDR2 YFSETQ. J lost 3 bases, V lost 0 bases, and 2 bases had no gene match.

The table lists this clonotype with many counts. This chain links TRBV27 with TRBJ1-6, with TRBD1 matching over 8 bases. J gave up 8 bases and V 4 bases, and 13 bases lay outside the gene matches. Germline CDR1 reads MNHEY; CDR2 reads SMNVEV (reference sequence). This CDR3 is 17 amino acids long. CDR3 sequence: CASSYGGGRGPYSPLHF. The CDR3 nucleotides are TGTGCCAGCAGTTACGGGGGGGGCAGGGGGCCATATTCACCCCTCCACTTT.

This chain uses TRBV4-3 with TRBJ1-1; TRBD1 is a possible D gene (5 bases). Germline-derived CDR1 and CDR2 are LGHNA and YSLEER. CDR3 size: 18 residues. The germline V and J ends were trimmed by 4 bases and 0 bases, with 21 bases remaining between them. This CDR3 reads CASSLTPGTWGMNTEAFF. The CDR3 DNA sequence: TGCGCCAGCAGCCTAACGCCGGGCACCTGGGGCATGAACACTGAAGCTTTCTTT.

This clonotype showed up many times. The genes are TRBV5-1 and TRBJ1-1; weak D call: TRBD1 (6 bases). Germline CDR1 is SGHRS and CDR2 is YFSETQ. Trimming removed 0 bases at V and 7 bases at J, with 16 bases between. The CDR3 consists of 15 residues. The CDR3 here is CASSLGRQVPGEAFF. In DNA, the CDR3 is TGCGCCAGCAGCTTGGGGAGACAGGTACCCGGTGAAGCTTTCTTT.

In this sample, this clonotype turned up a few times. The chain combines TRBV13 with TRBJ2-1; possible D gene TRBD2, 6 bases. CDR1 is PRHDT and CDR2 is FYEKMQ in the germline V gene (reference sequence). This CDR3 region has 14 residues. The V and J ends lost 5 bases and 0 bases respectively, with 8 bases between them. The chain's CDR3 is CASSMTSSYNEQFF. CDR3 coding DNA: TGTGCCAGCAGCATGACTAGCTCCTACAATGAGCAGTTCTTC. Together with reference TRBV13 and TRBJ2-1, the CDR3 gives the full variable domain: AAGVIQSPRHLIKEKRETATLKCYPIPRHDTVYWYQQGPGQDPQFLISFYEKMQSDKGSIPDRFSAQQFSDYHSELNMSSLELGDSALYFCASSMTSSYNEQFFGPGTRLTVL.

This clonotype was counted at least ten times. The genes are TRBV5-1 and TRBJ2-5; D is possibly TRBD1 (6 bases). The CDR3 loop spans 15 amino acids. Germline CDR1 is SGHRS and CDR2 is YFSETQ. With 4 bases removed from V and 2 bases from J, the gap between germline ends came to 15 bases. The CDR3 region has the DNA TGCGCCAGCAGCATCTATGGGACACTACAAGAGACCCAGTACTTC. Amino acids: CASSIYGTLQETQYF.

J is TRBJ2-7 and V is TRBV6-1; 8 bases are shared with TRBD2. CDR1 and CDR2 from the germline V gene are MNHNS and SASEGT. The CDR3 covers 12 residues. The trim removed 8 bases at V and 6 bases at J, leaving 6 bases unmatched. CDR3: CASVWTSTEQYF. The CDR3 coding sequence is TGTGCCAGCGTCTGGACTAGCACCGAGCAGTACTTC.

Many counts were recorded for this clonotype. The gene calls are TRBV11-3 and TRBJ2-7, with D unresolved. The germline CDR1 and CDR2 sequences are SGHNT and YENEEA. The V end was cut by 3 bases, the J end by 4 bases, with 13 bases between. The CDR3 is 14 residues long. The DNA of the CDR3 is TGTGCCAGCAGCTTCGAACCTAAGGCGTACGAGCAGTACTTC. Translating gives CASSFEPKAYEQYF.

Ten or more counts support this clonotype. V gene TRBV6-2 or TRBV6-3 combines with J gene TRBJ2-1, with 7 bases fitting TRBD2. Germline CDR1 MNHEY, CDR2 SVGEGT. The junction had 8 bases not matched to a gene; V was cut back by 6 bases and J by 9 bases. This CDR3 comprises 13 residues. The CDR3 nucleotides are TGTGCCAGCAGCCAAACGGGAGGCGGTGAGCAGTTCTTC. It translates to CASSQTGGGEQFF.

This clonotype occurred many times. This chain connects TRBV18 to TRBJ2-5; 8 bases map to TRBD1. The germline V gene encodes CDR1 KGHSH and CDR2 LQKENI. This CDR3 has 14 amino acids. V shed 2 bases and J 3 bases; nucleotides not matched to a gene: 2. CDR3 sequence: CASSPSTGEETQYF. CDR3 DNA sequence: TGTGCCAGCTCACCATCGACAGGGGAAGAGACCCAGTACTTC.

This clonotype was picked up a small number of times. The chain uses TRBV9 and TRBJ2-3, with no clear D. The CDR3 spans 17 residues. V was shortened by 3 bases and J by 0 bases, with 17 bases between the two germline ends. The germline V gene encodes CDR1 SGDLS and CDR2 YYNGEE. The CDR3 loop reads CASSGPLWSTSTDTQYF. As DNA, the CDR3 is TGTGCCAGCAGCGGGCCCTTATGGTCCACAAGCACAGATACGCAGTATTTT.

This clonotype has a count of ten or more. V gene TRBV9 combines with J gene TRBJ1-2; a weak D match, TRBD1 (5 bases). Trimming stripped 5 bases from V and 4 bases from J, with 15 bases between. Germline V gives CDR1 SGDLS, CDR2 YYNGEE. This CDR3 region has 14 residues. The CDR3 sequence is CASSPMGQFYGYTF. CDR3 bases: TGTGCCAGCAGTCCCATGGGGCAGTTCTATGGCTACACCTTC. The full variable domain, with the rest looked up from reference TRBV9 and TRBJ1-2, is DSGVTQTPKHLITATGQRVTLRCSPRSGDLSVYWYQQSLDQGLQFLIQYYNGEERAKGNILERFSAQQFPDLHSELNLSSLELGDSALYFCASSPMGQFYGYTFGSGTRLTVV.

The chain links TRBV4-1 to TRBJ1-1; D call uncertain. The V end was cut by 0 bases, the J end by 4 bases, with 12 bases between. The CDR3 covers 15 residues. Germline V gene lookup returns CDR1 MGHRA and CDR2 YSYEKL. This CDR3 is CASSQESGLVTEAFF. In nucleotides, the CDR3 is TGCGCCAGCAGCCAAGAAAGTGGGCTGGTCACTGAAGCTTTCTTT.

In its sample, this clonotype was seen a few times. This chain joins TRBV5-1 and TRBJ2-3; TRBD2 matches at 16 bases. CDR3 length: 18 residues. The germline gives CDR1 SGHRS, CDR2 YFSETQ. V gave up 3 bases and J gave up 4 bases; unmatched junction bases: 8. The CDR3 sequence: CASSSGTSGRAEADTQYF. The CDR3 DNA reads TGCGCCAGCAGCTCCGGGACTAGCGGGAGGGCCGAGGCAGATACGCAGTATTTT.

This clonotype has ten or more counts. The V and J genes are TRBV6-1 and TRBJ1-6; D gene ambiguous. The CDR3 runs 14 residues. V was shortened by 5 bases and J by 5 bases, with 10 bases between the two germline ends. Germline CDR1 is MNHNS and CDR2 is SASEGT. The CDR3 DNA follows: TGTGCCAGCAGTCACACAGAGGATAATTCACCCCTCCACTTT. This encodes CASSHTEDNSPLHF.